This TCR beta chain is from a study of blood T cell repertoires in COVID-19. At the level of the study: Both acute and convalescent COVID-19 samples were obtained from the United States, Italy and Spain.

Methods used by the authors: Estimation of nucleated cell counts relied on the amplification of reference gene primers. Using immunoSEQ multiplex PCR, the repertoire was profiled, and TCRdb retains in-frame clones only, with some absent. V, J and clone size are taken as reported in that table, and D and trimming were inferred from the DNA itself. The sample has about 130,000 clones, roughly 77% seen once. Trimming at V came to 6 bases and at J to 10 bases, leaving 12 bases not matched to a gene. CDR3 size: 14 residues. Germline V gene sequence: CDR1 SGHRS, CDR2 YFSETQ. In Seattle, patients joined the study during active infection and were tracked longitudinally.

This clonotype was sampled from a woman in her seventies with COVID-19, enrolled during active disease. Material: peripheral blood. The V gene is TRBV5-1, the J gene TRBJ2-5, with TRBD2 matching over 10 bases. Here the CDR3 reads CASNSGGAEEDQYF. The CDR3 region has the DNA TGCGCCAGCAACAGCGGGGGGGCCGAGGAGGACCAGTACTTC.